These 26 T cell receptor beta chains were sequenced from one sample in a study of shared clonotypes between healthy human individuals. This table comes from immunoSEQ multiplex PCR, and its TCRdb copy is limited to in-frame clones, with some not included. Here the sample spans over a million clones, about 96% being singletons. Sequencing used naive CD4+ T cells sorted from blood. Subset given: CD45RA+ positively selected. The receptor set was obtained from a man aged 25-45 years in good health.

The chain is built from TRBV5-6 and TRBJ2-7, with TRBD2 identical over 11 bases. V lost 2 bases and J lost 3; bases outside the gene matches: 4. Germline V gene lookup returns CDR1 SGHDT and CDR2 YYEEEE. This CDR3 has 15 amino acids. The CDR3, as DNA: TGTGCCAGCAGCTTTGCACTAGCGGGAGACTACGAGCAGTACTTC. Translation: CASSFALAGDYEQYF.

The chain couples TRBV7-6 to TRBJ2-1; D remains unclear. The germline gives CDR1 SGHVS, CDR2 FNYEAQ. The CDR3 extends over 14 amino acids. The V gene lost 5 bases and the J gene lost 6 bases, with 14 bases spanning the gap. CDR3 sequence reads: CASSVGLIINEQFF. CDR3 bases: TGTGCCAGCAGCGTGGGCCTAATTATCAATGAGCAGTTCTTC.

The chain recombines TRBV5-1 with TRBJ1-4; TRBD1 matches at 9 bases. J lost 8 bases, V lost 3 bases, and 5 bases had no gene match. The V gene's germline CDR1 is SGHRS and CDR2 YFSETQ. The CDR3 loop spans 14 amino acids. CDR3 in amino acids: CASSSGTGQEKLFF. CDR3 in DNA: TGCGCCAGCAGCTCCGGGACAGGGCAGGAAAAACTGTTTTTT.

V gene TRBV5-6 combines with J gene TRBJ1-2; TRBD1 might be the D (6 bases). The CDR3 totals 17 residues. V was shortened by 5 bases and J by 1 base, with 21 bases between the two germline ends. The germline CDR1 and CDR2 sequences are SGHDT and YYEEEE. The CDR3 DNA reads TGTGCCAGCAGAGGGGGAGCCTTCCTTGTTAGTAACTATGGCTACACCTTC. Amino acid sequence: CASRGGAFLVSNYGYTF.

A single count supports this clone. V usage is TRBV10-3 and J usage is TRBJ2-1; D possibly corresponds to TRBD2 (5 bases). The CDR3 has 15 amino acids. Germline lookup yields CDR1 ENHRY and CDR2 SYGVKD. The V end was cut by 3 bases, the J end by 0 bases, with 9 bases between. CDR3 protein: CAISDPRGSYNEQFF. CDR3 sequence (DNA): TGTGCCATCAGTGACCCCCGGGGCTCCTACAATGAGCAGTTCTTC.

This chain connects TRBV28 to TRBJ1-5; no clear D gene. Germline V lookup: CDR1 MDHEN, CDR2 SYDVKM. The V end lost 2 bases, the J end lost 4 bases, and 9 bases lay between the germline ends. The CDR3 runs to 14 residues. The CDR3 DNA reads TGTGCCAGCAGTTTAATGGTTCTTAATCAGCCCCAGCATTTT. It specifies CASSLMVLNQPQHF. Looking up the rest from reference TRBV28 and TRBJ1-5 gives the full variable domain: DVKVTQSSRYLVKRTGEKVFLECVQDMDHENMFWYRQDPGLGLRLIYFSYDVKMKEKGDIPEGYSVSREKKERFSLILESASTNQTSMYLCASSLMVLNQPQHFGDGTRLSIL.

V is TRBV6-4 and J is TRBJ2-6; D not resolved. Trimming shortened V by 2 bases and J by 0 bases, and 11 bases separated the two germline ends. CDR1 MRHNA and CDR2 SNTAGT come from the germline V gene. The CDR3 covers 17 residues. In DNA, the CDR3 is TGTGCCAGCAGTGACCCCCCCCTACCCTCTGGGGCCAACGTCCTGACTTTC. This encodes CASSDPPLPSGANVLTF.

Note on this clone: Other nucleotide sequences in the sample specify the same CDR3. The chain joins TRBV5-1 to TRBJ2-2, with a tentative D call TRBD1 (5 bases). The CDR3 runs 14 residues. The V gene's germline CDR1 is SGHRS and CDR2 YFSETQ. Trimming stripped 3 bases from V and 1 base from J, with 7 bases between. The CDR3 sequence: CASSSGLNTGELFF. Here the CDR3 DNA reads TGCGCCAGCAGCTCAGGGTTGAACACCGGGGAGCTGTTTTTT.

This clone has a single count. The chain employs TRBV13 and TRBJ2-1; TRBD1 is a possible D gene (5 bases). Trimming took 5 bases from V and 0 from J, leaving 14 bases between them. This CDR3 is 16 amino acids long. CDR1 and CDR2 (germline): PRHDT, FYEKMQ (reference sequence). The CDR3 spells CASSPQGLSSYNEQFF. As DNA, the CDR3 is TGTGCCAGCAGCCCCCAGGGCCTCAGCTCCTACAATGAGCAGTTCTTC. The variable domain in full, completed from reference TRBV13 and TRBJ2-1, reads AAGVIQSPRHLIKEKRETATLKCYPIPRHDTVYWYQQGPGQDPQFLISFYEKMQSDKGSIPDRFSAQQFSDYHSELNMSSLELGDSALYFCASSPQGLSSYNEQFFGPGTRLTVL.

The V gene is TRBV5-1, the J gene TRBJ2-1, with TRBD2 matching over 12 bases. CDR3 length equals 15 residues. Germline CDR1 is SGHRS and CDR2 is YFSETQ. Germline trimming cut 3 bases from V and 3 bases from J; bases unmatched to any gene: 1. The CDR3 nucleotides are TGCGCCAGCAGCTGGGGACTAGCGGGCTACAATGAGCAGTTCTTC. This sequence encodes CASSWGLAGYNEQFF.

This chain links TRBV7-8 with TRBJ2-1, with 12 positions matching TRBD2. Trimming took 4 bases from V and 0 from J; bases not matched to a gene: 7. There are 18 residues in the CDR3. Germline loops: CDR1 SGHVS, CDR2 FQNEAQ. In DNA, the CDR3 is TGTGCCAGCAGCTGGACTAGCGGGGACTCTGTCTCCTACAATGAGCAGTTCTTC. It translates to CASSWTSGDSVSYNEQFF. Together with reference TRBV7-8 and TRBJ2-1, the CDR3 gives the full variable domain: GAGVSQSPRYKVAKRGQDVALRCDPISGHVSLFWYQQALGQGPEFLTYFQNEAQLDKSGLPSDRFFAERPEGSVSTLKIQRTQQEDSAVYLCASSWTSGDSVSYNEQFFGPGTRLTVL.

The CDR3 sequence is CASRVMMDTGELFF. CDR3 nucleotides: TGTGCCAGTAGGGTCATGATGGACACCGGGGAGCTGTTTTTT. The rearrangement uses TRBV6-5 and TRBJ2-2; D unresolved. Trimming took 9 bases from V and 3 from J, leaving 14 bases between them. The CDR3 is made up of 14 amino acids. CDR1 is MNHEY, CDR2 SVGAGI, per germline.

The CDR3 is CASTIKGGTQTYEQYF. In DNA, the CDR3 is TGCGCCAGCACTATCAAAGGGGGGACTCAGACCTACGAGCAGTACTTC. V and J are TRBV10-1 and TRBJ2-7, with D possibly called TRBD1 or TRBD2 (6 bases each). The CDR3 has 16 amino acids. Germline-derived CDR1 and CDR2 are WNHNN and SYGVQD (reference sequence). V gave up 7 bases and J gave up 2 bases, with 21 bases separating them.

The J gene is TRBJ2-7, the V gene TRBV19; weak D call: TRBD2 (6 bases). The CDR3 is 17 amino acids. Germline V gene data show CDR1 as LNHDA and CDR2 as SQIVND (reference sequence). V was pared by 4 bases and J by 3 bases, with 22 bases between. CDR3 coding DNA: TGTGCCAGTAGTAGGAGGAGGGACCCGGTTATAAGCTACGAGCAGTACTTC. Residues: CASSRRRDPVISYEQYF.

This chain connects TRBV11-2 to TRBJ1-2; D is ambiguous. The germline CDR1 and CDR2 sequences are SGHAT and FQNNGV. Trimming took off 5 bases at V and 4 bases at J, with 8 bases between the two ends. CDR3 length: 12 residues. CDR3 coding DNA: TGTGCCAGCAGCCCAGGTGTCTATGGCTACACCTTC. Translation: CASSPGVYGYTF.

The genes are TRBV21-1 and TRBJ2-5; no check of the table's D call, TRBD1, against the DNA was made. TRBV21-1 is annotated as a pseudogene. This CDR3 is built from 17 residues. CDR3 nucleotides: TGTGCCAGCAGCTCACGGGACGGGACAGGATACCAAGAGACCCAGTACTTC. It is translated as CASSSRDGTGYQETQYF.

V gene TRBV28 combines with J gene TRBJ1-5; no clear D. Germline assignment: CDR1 MDHEN and CDR2 SYDVKM. V was pared by 8 bases and J by 5 bases, with 13 bases between. The CDR3 has 13 amino acids. CDR3 sequence reads: CASASGDYQPQHF. As DNA, the CDR3 is TGTGCCAGCGCCTCCGGGGATTATCAGCCCCAGCATTTT.

The V and J genes are TRBV5-4 and TRBJ1-4; D unresolved. V was shortened by 0 bases and J by 8 bases, with 11 bases between the two germline ends. The CDR3 sequence is 14 residues long. Germline CDR1 SGHNT, CDR2 YYREEE (reference sequence). CDR3 sequence (DNA): TGTGCCAGCAGCTTGGGAGGGCAGGCAGAAAAACTGTTTTTT. This encodes CASSLGGQAEKLFF.

The chain combines TRBV6-5 with TRBJ1-3; D perhaps matches TRBD1 (6 bases). Trimming pared 6 bases from V and 2 bases from J, leaving 14 bases between. The CDR3 totals 15 residues. Germline-derived CDR1 and CDR2 are MNHEY and SVGAGI. CDR3 sequence (DNA): TGTGCCAGCAGCTTGTCGTCAGGGGCTGGAAACACCATATATTTT. It yields the protein CASSLSSGAGNTIYF.

This clone came up once. Other DNA sequences within the sample encode an identical CDR3. The chain carries TRBV28 and TRBJ2-5; no clear D gene. There are 12 residues in the CDR3. CDR1 and CDR2 from the germline V gene are MDHEN and SYDVKM. With 3 bases removed from V and 5 bases from J, the gap between germline ends came to 7 bases. The CDR3 here is CASSFGRETQYF. CDR3 DNA: TGTGCCAGCAGTTTCGGGCGCGAGACCCAGTACTTC.

The CDR3 region has the DNA TGTGCCATCAGTGAGTTGCGGATGATAAACACTGAAGCTTTCTTT. It specifies CAISELRMINTEAFF. The J gene is TRBJ1-1, the V gene TRBV10-3; D is ambiguous. Germline CDR1 is ENHRY and CDR2 is SYGVKD. The V gene lost 1 base and the J gene lost 2 bases, with 11 bases spanning the gap. The CDR3 is made up of 15 amino acids.

This sequence joins TRBV5-1 and TRBJ1-1; D unclear. The V gene's germline CDR1 is SGHRS and CDR2 YFSETQ. Trimming cost V 7 bases and J 1 base, with 11 bases left between them. CDR3 size: 13 residues. The CDR3 protein is CASGAGRNTEAFF. In DNA form, the CDR3 reads TGCGCCAGCGGTGCAGGTCGGAACACTGAAGCTTTCTTT.

The chain couples TRBV4-3 to TRBJ2-1; tentatively, D is TRBD2 (6 bases). Germline CDR1 is LGHNA and CDR2 is YSLEER. CDR3 length: 16 residues. Trimming took off 4 bases at V and 5 bases at J, with 18 bases between the two ends. The CDR3 here is CASSLDRDFKNNEQFF. Written as DNA, the CDR3 is TGCGCCAGCAGCCTGGACCGGGACTTCAAAAACAATGAGCAGTTCTTC.

The rearrangement uses TRBV5-1 and TRBJ2-1; TRBD2 matches at 12 bases. CDR1 is SGHRS and CDR2 is YFSETQ in the germline V gene. V was clipped by 3 bases and J by 3 bases; unmatched bases: 7. The CDR3 sequence is 17 residues long. CDR3 in amino acids: CASSWTSGAPFYNEQFF. In nucleotides, the CDR3 is TGCGCCAGCAGCTGGACTAGCGGGGCCCCATTCTACAATGAGCAGTTCTTC.

The CDR3 reads CSVTLWTPGGKVDNEQFF. In DNA form, the CDR3 reads TGCAGCGTTACTCTATGGACTCCGGGGGGTAAGGTTGACAATGAGCAGTTCTTC. This sequence joins TRBV29-1 and TRBJ2-1; the match to TRBD2 covers 7 bases. The CDR3 contains 18 residues. The V segment lost 5 bases and the J segment 5 bases; nucleotides outside the gene matches: 21. Germline CDR1 and CDR2: SQVTM and ANQGSEA.

Of note for this clone: Distinct nucleotide sequences in the sample also encode this CDR3. The rearrangement links TRBV15 to TRBJ1-5; D ambiguous. The CDR3 length is 15 residues. In germline, CDR1 is LNHNV, CDR2 YYDKDF (reference sequence). The germline V and J ends were trimmed by 0 bases and 0 bases, with 6 bases remaining between them. The CDR3 here is CATSRDPSSNQPQHF. Here the CDR3 DNA reads TGTGCCACCAGCAGAGACCCGAGTAGCAATCAGCCCCAGCATTTT. The full variable domain, completed using reference TRBV15 and TRBJ1-5, is DAMVIQNPRYQVTQFGKPVTLSCSQTLNHNVMYWYQQKSSQAPKLLFHYYDKDFNNEADTPDNFQSRRPNTSFCFLDIRSPGLGDTAMYLCATSRDPSSNQPQHFGDGTRLSIL.